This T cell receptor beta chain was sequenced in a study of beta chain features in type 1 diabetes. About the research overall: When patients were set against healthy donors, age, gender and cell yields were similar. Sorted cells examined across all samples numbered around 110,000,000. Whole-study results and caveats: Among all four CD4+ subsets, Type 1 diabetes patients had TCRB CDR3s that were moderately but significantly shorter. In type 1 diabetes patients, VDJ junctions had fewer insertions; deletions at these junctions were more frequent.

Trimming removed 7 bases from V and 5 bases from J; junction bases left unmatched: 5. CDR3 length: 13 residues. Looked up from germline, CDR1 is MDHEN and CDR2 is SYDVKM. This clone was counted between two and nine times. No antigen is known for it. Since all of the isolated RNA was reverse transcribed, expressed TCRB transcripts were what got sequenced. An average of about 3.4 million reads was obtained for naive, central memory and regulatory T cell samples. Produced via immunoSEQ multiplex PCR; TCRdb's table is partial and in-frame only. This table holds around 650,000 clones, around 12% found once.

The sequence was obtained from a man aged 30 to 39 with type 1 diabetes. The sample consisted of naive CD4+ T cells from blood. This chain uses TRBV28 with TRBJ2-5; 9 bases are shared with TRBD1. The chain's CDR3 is CASNPQGAETQYF. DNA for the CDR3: TGTGCCAGCAATCCACAGGGGGCGGAGACCCAGTACTTC.